The 4 T cell receptor beta chains below were found in one sample sequenced in a study of blood T cell repertoires in COVID-19. Sequencing was performed with immunoSEQ multiplex PCR; in TCRdb, only in-frame clones are kept and a portion is missing. The sample lists under 200,000 clones, around 85% occurring once. Sequenced material: peripheral blood. The receptors originated from a woman aged 55-70 years with COVID-19, enrolled during active disease.

The gene calls are TRBV13 and TRBJ2-3; 9 bases map to TRBD1. Germline-derived CDR1 and CDR2 are PRHDT and FYEKMQ (reference sequence). Germline trimming cut 4 bases from V and 0 bases from J; bases unmatched to any gene: 11. The CDR3 spans 18 residues. The CDR3, as DNA: TGTGCCAGCAGCTCCTGGGACAGGGAGTTAAGTAGCACAGATACGCAGTATTTT. It codes for CASSSWDRELSSTDTQYF.

The chain uses TRBV2 and TRBJ1-2; unclear D gene. The V end lost 0 bases, the J end lost 4 bases, and 12 bases lay between the germline ends. Per germline, CDR1 SNHLY and CDR2 FYNNEI. This CDR3 spans 15 amino acids. In DNA form, the CDR3 reads TGTGCCAGCAGTGAAGCGCGGCAGCCCGCCTATGGCTACACCTTC. Protein: CASSEARQPAYGYTF.

The chain combines TRBV28 with TRBJ1-2; 11 bases agree with TRBD1. The CDR3 covers 16 residues. Per germline, CDR1 MDHEN and CDR2 SYDVKM. Germline trimming cut 4 bases from V and 0 bases from J; bases unmatched to any gene: 4. CDR3 sequence reads: CASSSWTGGANYGYTF. The DNA for the CDR3 is TGTGCCAGCAGTTCCTGGACAGGGGGCGCTAACTATGGCTACACCTTC.

The chain combines TRBV5-5 with TRBJ2-1, with D possibly being TRBD2 (6 bases). This CDR3 comprises 17 residues. V was pared by 0 bases and J by 0 bases, with 13 bases between. Germline assignment: CDR1 SGHKS and CDR2 YYEKEE (reference sequence). The CDR3 region has the DNA TGTGCCAGCAGCTTGGCCTTTAGCGGAGGCTCCTACAATGAGCAGTTCTTC. Amino acids: CASSLAFSGGSYNEQFF.